The present TCR beta chain was sequenced within a study of blood T cell repertoires in COVID-19. Across the study: Researchers got acute and convalescent COVID-19 samples from the United States, Italy and Spain. PBMCs, B-cell-depleted T cells, or T cells provided the cDNA or gDNA that made up the material.

Original methodology: Amplifying reference gene primers gave estimates of nucleated cell counts. Clones were read by immunoSEQ multiplex PCR, and TCRdb kept only the in-frame ones, dropping some. That table is the source of V, J and clone size, and D and trimming were worked out from the DNA. The sample includes under 500,000 clones, around 89% of them seen just once. Trimming left V 3 bases short and J 8 bases short, with 11 bases between. The CDR3 covers 13 residues. The germline CDR1 and CDR2 sequences are SGHKS and YYEKEE (reference sequence). The sample comprised peripheral blood. The clonotype originates from a woman in her thirties with acute or convalescent COVID-19. The chain carries TRBV5-5 and TRBJ1-4, with D tentatively TRBD1 (6 bases). As DNA, the CDR3 is TGTGCCAGCAGCTACAGGGACCAAGAAAAACTGTTTTTT. Residues: CASSYRDQEKLFF. The variable domain in full, with the rest retrieved from reference TRBV5-5 and TRBJ1-4, is DAGVTQSPTHLIKTRGQQVTLRCSPISGHKSVSWYQQVLGQGPQFIFQYYEKEERGRGNFPDRFSARQFPNYSSELNVNALLLGDSALYLCASSYRDQEKLFFGSGTQLSVL.